This TCR beta chain was documented in a study of identical twins (dated by TCRdb to 2016 to 2017). Concerning the study at large: The study deep-sequenced TCR alpha and beta repertoires from monozygotic twins, unrelated adults of various ages and cord blood to test whether fetal clonotypes persist. To rule out contamination, replicate twin experiments were performed at different times with different library preparation protocols.

Only healthy Caucasian donors were included. Three pairs of female monozygotic twins, all aged 18 to 29 years, were included in the twin cohort. Peripheral blood mononuclear cells were used as the source from which RNA for TCR libraries was isolated. Concerning this clonotype itself: What antigen it recognizes has not been identified. No base quality values were provided; no much bigger clone lies one nucleotide off.

Libraries were made using 5' RACE. TCRdb lists the instrument as Illumina HiSeq 2000. A universal primer binding site was added through template switching, and the final cDNA carried a unique molecular identifier so that TCR cDNA molecules could be counted accurately. First-strand cDNA for TCR alpha and beta chains was synthesized from specific primers in the conserved constant-segment region. Each cDNA library was double barcoded, with a SMART-Mk sample barcode plus Illumina barcodes, to control for contamination. TruSeq adapter sequences along with Illumina sample barcodes were introduced in two successive PCR steps. The Illumina HiSeq platform was used with custom primers to sequence TCR alpha and beta cDNA libraries. Per the original workflow: MiGEC processed the raw reads to extract unique molecular identifiers, while MiXCR was used to determine the CDR3 positions. Recombination models were inferred per individual with the repgenHMM and IGoR tools using an EM algorithm. Shared clonotype analysis was performed with the tcR package in R, normalizing sharing by the product of cloneset sizes. Out-of-frame nonproductive sequences were analyzed to study raw recombination free of thymic and clonal selection effects. The public reads were quality trimmed at Q25 with fastp and then assembled into clones with MiXCR by TCRdb, keeping productive beta chains. Rows with one shared CDR3 protein collapse into an entry with the most common genes and DNA. These V and J calls derive from TCRdb rather than the authors' analysis. For this sample there are 550,000 to 800,000 distinct CDR3 sequences; roughly 7.2% appear just once. 1.6% of the sample is in the top ten clones.

What the research found in general, with its limitations: Because the same donors could not be followed over many years, the conclusions relied on cross-sectional statistical analysis. Compared with coincidental sharing between unrelated individuals, out-of-frame TCR alpha sequences shared between twins showed an excess of sequences with low generation probability. In beta out-of-frame sequences, excess twin sharing was weaker, because having fewer shared sequences lowered the signal-to-noise ratio. Zero-insertion analyses could be partly confounded by invariant T cells such as MAIT and iNKT, although diverse VJ usage argued against such confounding for most clonotypes. Recombination models systematically underestimated out-of-frame TCR alpha sharing in monozygotic twins but agreed with sharing between unrelated individuals. Fewer insertions were carried by abundant cord blood beta clonotypes; a weaker similar trend was observed in young adult naive repertoires, while no such trend was observed in memory repertoires.

This same sample was also taken into another study, of yellow fever vaccine responses in identical twins. As the second paper documents: The T cell response to vaccination in identical twins was reported by the authors to appear partly convergent and partly personalized. In the study, vaccine-responding T cell clones were precisely tracked in identical twins.

This receptor was taken from a woman in her late teens or twenties in good health. Sequencing input: PBMCs.

The base sequence is TGTGCCAGCAGTTTACTAGGAGTCTACGAGCAGTACTTC. This encodes CASSLLGVYEQYF. The V and J segments used are TRBV28 and TRBJ2-7, with no reliable assignment of the D segment. The V and J ends are trimmed by 2 bases and 3 bases, leaving 8 bases between them. The CDR3 has 13 amino acids, counting the end cysteine and phenylalanine. Only the CDR3 part of the read is kept: 39 bases, read in frame from the first base. CDR1 and CDR2 are read off the germline V gene as MDHEN and SYDVKM.